The 27 T cell receptor beta chains below were found in one sample sequenced in a study of cytomegalovirus exposure and HLA in healthy donors. The PCR employed 60 Vbeta primers together with 13 Jbeta primers. Profiling relied on immunoSEQ multiplex PCR, and the TCRdb table lists in-frame clones only, not all of them. The profile shows under 90,000 clones, about 90% of them singletons. The sample comprised PBMCs. All receptors derive from a young man in good health and CMV-seronegative.

The rearrangement joins TRBV6-1 to TRBJ1-6; 9 nucleotides match TRBD1. This CDR3 has 18 amino acids. The junction had 7 bases not matched to a gene; V was cut back by 4 bases and J by 0 bases. Germline V lookup: CDR1 MNHNS, CDR2 SASEGT. In nucleotides, the CDR3 is TGTGCCAGCAGTGCACAGACAGGGGGGAGCTCCTATAATTCACCCCTCCACTTT. It codes for CASSAQTGGSSYNSPLHF.

The chain combines TRBV7-9 with TRBJ1-1; TRBD1 might be the D (6 bases). This CDR3 comprises 14 residues. V was pared by 4 bases and J by 0 bases, with 9 bases between. Germline values: CDR1 SEHNR, CDR2 FQNEAQ (reference sequence). CDR3 sequence (DNA): TGTGCCAGCAGCTGGACAGCCTTGAACACTGAAGCTTTCTTT. It encodes CASSWTALNTEAFF.

DNA for the CDR3: TGTGCCAGCAGACGTTATCCCACAGGGGGCTATGGCTACACCTTC. Translated, it gives CASRRYPTGGYGYTF. J is TRBJ1-2 and V is TRBV27; 8 nucleotides match TRBD1. This CDR3 contains 15 residues. J gave up 4 bases and V 6 bases, and 10 bases lay outside the gene matches. CDR1 is MNHEY, CDR2 SMNVEV, per germline (reference sequence).

The J gene is TRBJ1-4, the V gene TRBV5-1; tentatively, D is TRBD1 (5 bases). This CDR3 comprises 14 residues. V gave up 4 bases and J gave up 8 bases, with 15 bases separating them. Germline CDR1 SGHRS, CDR2 YFSETQ. The CDR3 is CASSRGGVGEKLFF. As DNA, the CDR3 is TGCGCCAGCAGCAGGGGAGGGGTTGGAGAAAAACTGTTTTTT.

J is TRBJ2-5 and V is TRBV7-9; D possibly corresponds to TRBD2 (7 bases). The end of the DNA aligns better with TRBJ2-7, so the J call may be wrong. The CDR3 consists of 15 residues. Germline CDR1 reads SEHNR; CDR2 reads FQNEAQ (reference sequence). The CDR3 region is CASSFAGAVAYEQYF. CDR3 coding DNA: TGTGCCAGCAGCTTTGCGGGGGCTGTAGCCTACGAGCAGTACTTC.

V and J are TRBV28 and TRBJ1-1; tentative D call: TRBD1 (6 bases). The CDR3 is 12 amino acids. From germline, CDR1 is MDHEN and CDR2 SYDVKM. Trimming stripped 2 bases from V and 5 bases from J, with 6 bases between. CDR3 DNA: TGTGCCAGCAGTTTACAGGGGACTGAAGCTTTCTTT. Translation gives CASSLQGTEAFF.

CDR3 loop: CASSQYSSAYNEQFF. CDR3 DNA sequence: TGTGCCAGCAGCCAATATTCGTCAGCCTACAATGAGCAGTTCTTC. This sequence joins TRBV14 and TRBJ2-1, with no clear D. This CDR3 has 15 amino acids. CDR1 is SGHDN, CDR2 FVKESK, per germline. V lost 2 bases and J lost 2, with 10 bases in between.

The J gene is TRBJ1-2, the V gene TRBV4-1; 8 bases match TRBD1. The germline V gene encodes CDR1 MGHRA and CDR2 YSYEKL. CDR3 length: 14 amino acids. V lost 4 bases and J lost 3; bases outside the gene matches: 4. CDR3 nucleotides: TGCGCCAGCAGCCCCCCAGGGGGCCACTATGGCTACACCTTC. Its protein is CASSPPGGHYGYTF.

The chain has TRBV28 and TRBJ1-2; 7 positions agree with TRBD1. Unmatched junction bases numbered 17, after V lost 6 bases and J lost 4 bases. The CDR3 has 17 residues. Germline CDR1 is MDHEN and CDR2 is SYDVKM. The chain's CDR3 is CASSPPGGQDGIYGYTF. CDR3 DNA: TGTGCCAGCAGCCCCCCCGGCGGACAGGACGGGATCTATGGCTACACCTTC.

The V and J genes are TRBV15 and TRBJ1-1, with unresolved D. In germline, CDR1 is LNHNV, CDR2 YYDKDF (reference sequence). The CDR3 has 15 residues. V shed 0 bases and J shed 4 bases, with 12 bases lying between them. The CDR3 region is CATSRDFSGGTEAFF. CDR3 DNA sequence: TGTGCCACCAGCAGAGATTTCTCCGGTGGCACTGAAGCTTTCTTT.

J is TRBJ2-1 and V is TRBV7-8; 7 bases line up with TRBD2. CDR1 is SGHVS and CDR2 is FQNEAQ in the germline V gene. This CDR3 has 15 residues. V shed 4 bases and J 2 bases; nucleotides not matched to a gene: 5. The CDR3 DNA follows: TGTGCCAGCAGCTCAAGCGGGACTACCTACAATGAGCAGTTCTTC. It translates to CASSSSGTTYNEQFF. Looking up the rest from reference TRBV7-8 and TRBJ2-1 gives the full variable domain: GAGVSQSPRYKVAKRGQDVALRCDPISGHVSLFWYQQALGQGPEFLTYFQNEAQLDKSGLPSDRFFAERPEGSVSTLKIQRTQQEDSAVYLCASSSSGTTYNEQFFGPGTRLTVL.

The rearrangement links TRBV25-1 to TRBJ2-4, with D unresolved. Between the trimmed V and J ends, which lost 1 base and 9 bases, there was a span of 4 bases. The CDR3 is made up of 11 amino acids. Germline loops: CDR1 MGHDK, CDR2 SYGVNS. CDR3 DNA sequence: TGTGCCAGCAGTGAATTTAGCATTCAGTACTTC. This codes for CASSEFSIQYF. Filled out from reference TRBV25-1 and TRBJ2-4, the complete variable domain reads EADIYQTPRYLVIGTGKKITLECSQTMGHDKMYWYQQDPGMELHLIHYSYGVNSTEKGDLSSESTVSRIRTEHFPLTLESARPSHTSQYLCASSEFSIQYFGAGTRLSVL.

V is TRBV29-1 and J is TRBJ2-2; possibly TRBD1 for D (5 bases). The germline CDR1 and CDR2 sequences are SQVTM and ANQGSEA. The CDR3 covers 13 residues. V shed 3 bases and J shed 4 bases, with 9 bases lying between them. CDR3 protein: CSVDRDTTGELFF. The CDR3 DNA follows: TGCAGCGTTGACAGGGATACCACCGGGGAGCTGTTTTTT.

This chain links TRBV29-1 with TRBJ2-3; D perhaps matches TRBD1 (5 bases). This CDR3 region has 13 residues. The germline CDR1 and CDR2 sequences are SQVTM and ANQGSEA. V lost 3 bases and J 3 bases, leaving 10 bases between the germline ends. This chain's CDR3 is CSVDRVETDTQYF. CDR3 DNA sequence: TGCAGCGTTGACAGGGTGGAAACAGATACGCAGTATTTT.

The sample holds one count of this clone. The chain uses TRBV6-5 and TRBJ2-1; 10 bases map to TRBD1. The CDR3 loop spans 14 amino acids. Germline V gene data show CDR1 as MNHEY and CDR2 as SVGAGI. Losses at the gene ends were 6 bases for V and 5 bases for J; bases not matched to a gene: 4. The chain's CDR3 is CASSPGTGDNEQFF. The CDR3 DNA reads as TGTGCCAGCAGCCCCGGGACAGGGGACAATGAGCAGTTCTTC.

The V call is TRBV7-9, the J call TRBJ1-4, with D unresolved. CDR3 length equals 13 residues. Germline-derived CDR1 and CDR2 are SEHNR and FQNEAQ (reference sequence). V lost 5 bases, J lost 8 bases, and 12 bases lay in between. For the CDR3, the DNA is TGTGCCAGCAGCCCGTCAGGTGGAGAAAAACTGTTTTTT. It encodes CASSPSGGEKLFF.

The V and J genes are TRBV5-1 and TRBJ2-5, with D tentatively TRBD2 (7 bases). The last part of the DNA fits TRBJ2-7 better; the J call may be wrong. The CDR3 covers 19 residues. Looked up from germline, CDR1 is SGHRS and CDR2 is YFSETQ. In DNA, the CDR3 is TGCGCCAGCAGCATCCCTAGACAGGAGCGGGACTATACCTTCTACGAGCAGTACTTC. It encodes CASSIPRQERDYTFYEQYF.

V is TRBV6-1 and J is TRBJ2-5; 9 bases line up with TRBD1. CDR3 length: 13 residues. V was pared by 6 bases and J by 3 bases, with 2 bases of the junction left unmatched. From germline, CDR1 is MNHNS and CDR2 SASEGT. The DNA of the CDR3 is TGTGCCAGCAGACGGACAGGGGAAGAGACCCAGTACTTC. Protein: CASRRTGEETQYF.

The chain links TRBV11-3 to TRBJ2-2; a weak D match, TRBD1 (6 bases). CDR3 length equals 17 residues. From germline, CDR1 is SGHNT and CDR2 YENEEA. Trimming removed 4 bases from V and 4 bases from J, with 19 bases in between. CDR3 DNA sequence: TGTGCCAGCAGCTCGACTCCAAAACAGGGATCCACCGGGGAGCTGTTTTTT. It is translated as CASSSTPKQGSTGELFF.

V usage is TRBV11-2 and J usage is TRBJ1-2; no clear D. Germline V gene lookup returns CDR1 SGHAT and CDR2 FQNNGV. Trimming removed 2 bases from V and 4 bases from J, with 17 bases in between. This CDR3 is built from 16 residues. This CDR3 is CASSLPYPVSSYGYTF. CDR3 sequence (DNA): TGTGCCAGCAGCTTACCCTACCCTGTTTCTTCCTATGGCTACACCTTC.

DNA for the CDR3: TGCAGCGTTGAGACCAGGGATGGCTACACCTTC. It translates to CSVETRDGYTF. The genes are TRBV29-1 and TRBJ1-2, with TRBD1 as a possible D gene (5 bases). V lost 3 bases, J lost 6 bases, and 8 bases lay in between. Per germline, CDR1 SQVTM and CDR2 ANQGSEA. The CDR3 is 11 amino acids.

The chain employs TRBV7-3 and TRBJ2-5; TRBD2 aligns across 9 bases. Germline-derived CDR1 and CDR2 are SGHTA and FQGTGA. The ends lost 5 bases at V and 3 bases at J; junction bases unmatched: 10. The CDR3 is made up of 16 amino acids. The CDR3 nucleotides read TGTGCCAGCAGCCCTTTATGGCGGGAGGGGAAAGAGACCCAGTACTTC. This gives the protein CASSPLWREGKETQYF.

The chain uses TRBV19 and TRBJ2-3, with 10 bases matching TRBD2. Germline-derived CDR1 and CDR2 are LNHDA and SQIVND (reference sequence). V shed 3 bases, J shed 2 bases, and the junction held 2 bases outside the gene matches. The CDR3 sequence is 15 residues long. CDR3 amino acids: CASSILAGATDTQYF. The CDR3 nucleotides are TGTGCCAGTAGTATCCTAGCGGGAGCCACAGATACGCAGTATTTT.

This clone turned up a few times. CDR3 loop: CASSKQGGDYEQYF. CDR3 nucleotide sequence: TGCGCCAGCAGCAAACAGGGGGGCGACTACGAGCAGTACTTC. The rearrangement links TRBV5-1 to TRBJ2-7, with 8 bases matching TRBD1. The CDR3 loop spans 14 amino acids. V shed 4 bases, J shed 3 bases, and the junction held 6 bases outside the gene matches. Germline CDR1 and CDR2: SGHRS and YFSETQ. Combining the CDR3 with reference TRBV5-1 and TRBJ2-7 gives the whole variable domain KAGVTQTPRYLIKTRGQQVTLSCSPISGHRSVSWYQQTPGQGLQFLFEYFSETQRNKGNFPGRFSGRQFSNSRSEMNVSTLELGDSALYLCASSKQGGDYEQYFGPGTRLTVT.

This chain uses TRBV4-1 with TRBJ2-2; the D gene is possibly TRBD2 (6 bases). The germline gives CDR1 MGHRA, CDR2 YSYEKL. The CDR3 spans 19 residues. Trimming left V 0 bases short and J 3 bases short, with 20 bases between. In DNA, the CDR3 is TGCGCCAGCAGCCAAGATAGATCCCAACGGGAGTACGACACCGGGGAGCTGTTTTTT. Protein sequence: CASSQDRSQREYDTGELFF.

The gene calls are TRBV28 and TRBJ1-2, with 8 bases fitting TRBD1. V gave up 5 bases and J gave up 5 bases; unmatched junction bases: 16. This CDR3 contains 17 residues. The germline V gene encodes CDR1 MDHEN and CDR2 SYDVKM. In nucleotides, the CDR3 is TGTGCCAGCAGTCCAGGGGACAGGCTCCCGAGTCAATATGGCTACACCTTC. Protein sequence: CASSPGDRLPSQYGYTF.

The V gene is TRBV11-3, the J gene TRBJ2-3; a weak D match, TRBD1 (5 bases). Germline V gene lookup returns CDR1 SGHNT and CDR2 YENEEA. The V end was cut by 2 bases, the J end by 4 bases, with 7 bases between. This CDR3 is built from 13 residues. The CDR3 bases are TGTGCCAGCAGCTTACAGACAGCAGATACGCAGTATTTT. Translating it yields CASSLQTADTQYF.